The 11 T cell receptor beta chains presented below share a single source sample, sequenced in a study of CD8+CD57+ T cells in acquired aplastic anemia. Genomic DNA templated the TCR beta VDJ and CDR3 profiling. TCRdb passed the reads through MiXCR, listing each CDR3 protein once. Of over 150,000 distinct CDR3 sequences in the sample, about 52% were seen once. Whoever was chosen for sequencing had shown CD8+CD57+ cell expansion by flow cytometry. Material for sequencing was sorted CD4+, CD8+, or CD8+CD57+ T cells (not recorded which) from PBMCs. The receptors derive from a human donor with aplastic anemia.

The sample holds many counts of this clonotype. The V gene is TRBV27, the J gene TRBJ2-7, with D possibly being TRBD1 or TRBD2 (5 bases each). Germline V gene lookup returns CDR1 MNHEY and CDR2 SMNVEV (reference sequence). Trimming left V 4 bases short and J 2 bases short, with 9 bases between. The CDR3 runs 13 residues. DNA of the CDR3: TGTGCCAGCAGTTCCCTGGGGGCCTACGAGCAGTACTTC. Protein: CASSSLGAYEQYF.

This clonotype was detected ten times or more. The chain combines TRBV4-2 with TRBJ1-1, with 9 bases identical to TRBD1. Per germline, CDR1 LGHNA and CDR2 YNFKEQ. Trimming cost V 0 bases and J 8 bases; bases outside gene matches: 7. The CDR3 loop spans 15 amino acids. CDR3 in amino acids: CASSQDGTGPGEAFF. The CDR3 DNA reads TGTGCCAGCAGCCAAGACGGGACAGGGCCGGGGGAAGCTTTCTTT.

About this clonotype: The junction does not match germline at one end; this may be a read error. The V gene is TRBV10-3, the J gene TRBJ2-5; the D gene is possibly TRBD2 (5 bases). CDR3 length: 15 amino acids. Germline CDR1 ENHRY, CDR2 SYGVKD. The CDR3 nucleotides read TGTGCCATCAGTGAGGGGCTAGCCCACCAAGAGGCCCAGTACTTC. Translation: CAISEGLAHQEAQYF.

The chain is built from TRBV5-4 and TRBJ2-3; D not resolved. V lost 5 bases, J lost 9 bases, and 22 bases lay in between. The CDR3 length is 15 residues. Germline V gene data show CDR1 as SGHNT and CDR2 as YYREEE (reference sequence). The DNA of the CDR3 is TGTGCCAGCAGGTCAGCGAGGCGGAGTGTAGACACGCAGTATTTT. Amino acids: CASRSARRSVDTQYF.

The chain joins TRBV20-1 to TRBJ2-7; the match to TRBD1 covers 12 bases. This CDR3 has 15 residues. Per the germline V gene, CDR1 is DFQATT and CDR2 is SNEGSKA (reference sequence). The V segment lost 5 bases and the J segment 5 bases; nucleotides outside the gene matches: 10. The chain's CDR3 is CSAGLRDRGLDEQYF. CDR3 coding DNA: TGCAGTGCTGGCTTACGGGACAGGGGGCTGGACGAGCAGTACTTC.

The rearrangement links TRBV4-2 to TRBJ1-2, with D uncertain. The CDR3 totals 15 residues. The germline CDR1 and CDR2 sequences are LGHNA and YNFKEQ. V was clipped by 0 bases and J by 3 bases, with 11 bases between them. The CDR3 DNA sequence: TGTGCCAGCAGCCAAGAGGGATCCCCCCACTATGGCTACACCTTC. This encodes CASSQEGSPHYGYTF.

This chain joins TRBV10-3 and TRBJ2-3; D is possibly TRBD1 or TRBD2 (6 bases each). Trimming pared 10 bases from V and 4 bases from J, leaving 21 bases between. Per the germline V gene, CDR1 is ENHRY and CDR2 is SYGVKD. The CDR3 is 15 amino acids. Here the CDR3 reads CATRVRGQPSDTQYF. In DNA, the CDR3 is TGTGCCACTAGGGTCCGGGGGCAGCCCTCAGATACGCAGTATTTT.

In the case of this clonotype: A read error may account for a junction end that differs from germline. CDR3 bases: TGCAGTGCCCTCCGGCGGGAGACAACCTACGAGCAGTATTTC. Amino acids: CSALRRETTYEQYF. V gene TRBV20-1 combines with J gene TRBJ2-7; 7 nucleotides align to TRBD2. The CDR3 is made up of 14 amino acids. The germline gives CDR1 DFQATT, CDR2 SNEGSKA (reference sequence).

This clonotype has more than one count but fewer than ten. The CDR3 DNA reads as TGCAGCGCCGGGGGGACTTACGAGCAGTACTTC. Residues: CSAGGTYEQYF. This rearrangement joins TRBV29-1 to TRBJ2-7; 7 bases are shared with TRBD2. After removal of 7 bases from V and 4 bases from J, the junction contained 4 bases not matched to a gene. The germline V gene has CDR1 SQVTM and CDR2 ANQGSEA. The CDR3 consists of 11 residues.

In the case of this clonotype: A junction end diverges from the germline sequence, so it may reflect a read error. The gene calls are TRBV10-3 and TRBJ2-2, with 9 positions matching TRBD1. This CDR3 is 14 amino acids long. Germline V gives CDR1 ENHRY, CDR2 SYGVKD. The CDR3 sequence: CAISGTGAVGEPFF. The CDR3 DNA sequence: TGTGCCATCAGTGGGACAGGGGCAGTGGGGGAGCCGTTTTTT.

The sample holds many counts of this clonotype. The chain recombines TRBV19 with TRBJ1-2; 7 nucleotides match TRBD1. The germline V gene has CDR1 LNHDA and CDR2 SQIVND (reference sequence). This CDR3 contains 13 residues. The V and J ends lost 2 bases and 7 bases, in that order; junction bases with no gene match: 4. The CDR3 nucleotides read TGTGCCAGTAGTATATTAGGGGGCAGTGGCTACACCTTC. Translating gives CASSILGGSGYTF.